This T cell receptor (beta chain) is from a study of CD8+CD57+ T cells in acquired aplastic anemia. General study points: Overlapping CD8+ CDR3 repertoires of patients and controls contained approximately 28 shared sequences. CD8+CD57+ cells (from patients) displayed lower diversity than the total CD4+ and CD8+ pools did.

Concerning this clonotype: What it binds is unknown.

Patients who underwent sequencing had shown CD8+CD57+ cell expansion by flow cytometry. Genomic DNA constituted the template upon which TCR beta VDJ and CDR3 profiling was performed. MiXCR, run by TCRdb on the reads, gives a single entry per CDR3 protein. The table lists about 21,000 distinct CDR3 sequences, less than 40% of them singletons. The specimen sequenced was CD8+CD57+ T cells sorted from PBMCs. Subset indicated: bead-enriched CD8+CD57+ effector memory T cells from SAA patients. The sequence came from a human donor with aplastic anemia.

Written as DNA, the CDR3 is TGTGCCAGCAGCTTAAGGGGGTCCTACGATGCGGGCACTGAAGCTTTCTTT. Translating it yields CASSLRGSYDAGTEAFF. This chain joins TRBV7-3 and TRBJ1-1, with D perhaps TRBD1 (5 bases). This CDR3 comprises 17 residues. The ends were cut back, 1 base at V and 4 bases at J, with 19 bases in the middle. CDR1 is SGHTA, CDR2 FQGTGA, per germline.